The entry that follows covers one T cell receptor beta chain sequence. There is no known antigen for this receptor. Per-base qualities were not stored, and no clone one base away is much larger. TCRbeta CDR3 regions were amplified from genomic DNA by means of the immunoSEQ Assay, a bias-controlled multiplex PCR. Per the source publication's procedure: The number of nucleated cells in each sample was estimated by amplification of reference gene primers within the assay. To quantify the absolute abundance of each unique TCRbeta CDR3 rearrangement, sequence reads were collapsed and filtered. For each sample, productive Simpson clonality was calculated as the square root of Simpson's diversity index over productive rearrangements. TCRdb re-hosts the immuneACCESS table, in-frame sequences only. Its copies lack some clones; in the studies checked, an unresolved V gene accounts for under half of them, and the cause for the rest is not known. V and J calls and clone size are those listed in that table; D and trimming were worked out from the DNA. This sample comprises about 180,000 clones, roughly 87% of them detected only once. The ten most abundant clones make up roughly 7% of the sample.

Enrolling through a virtual design, the prospective study's participants ranged in age from roughly 18 to 100 years and lived across roughly 24 United States geographic areas. In the prospective study, cohorts were assigned on the basis of participant-reported clinical history obtained from a screening survey and a study questionnaire. Recovered participants in ImmuneRACE Cohort 3 were defined by two consecutive negative NP/OP PCR tests, clearance by a healthcare professional, or resolution of symptoms. In the prospective study, mobile phlebotomists collected whole blood, serum and a nasopharyngeal or oropharyngeal swab from each participant. Prospective study participants could optionally give additional blood draws and questionnaires over a roughly 2-month period. Prospective study blood samples were shipped either frozen or at room temperature before DNA extraction. This entry belongs to a study of blood T cell repertoires in COVID-19 (dated by TCRdb to 2018 to 2020). General notes on the study: Samples covering the acute and convalescent phases of COVID-19 were provided by collaborators in the United States, Italy and Spain. The prospective study material was composed of cDNA or gDNA derived from T cells, B-cell-depleted T cells, or PBMCs. Subjects who had been exposed to COVID-19, were actively infected with it, or had recovered from it provided the deeply sampled blood TCRbeta repertoires that made up the dataset. The repertoires were released in a freely available public database intended as a resource for research on the immune response to SARS-CoV-2. Samples came from the ongoing ImmuneRACE study (first 160 participants) plus 1,254 subjects from 6 global collaborators. Sample metadata almost always included a de-identified subject ID, COVID-19 status, age in years and sex. Where available, HLA class I and class II types were obtained from metadata supplied by the sample provider rather than from assay-based typing. The full study reports these points: The quantity of clinical and demographic metadata differed by source and by participant and was supplied without curation.

The material sequenced was PBMCs or T cells enriched from blood (not recorded which). The source of this sequence is a woman between 45 and 65 years old who had recovered from COVID-19.

The DNA sequence is TGTGCCACCAAACAGGGATCCGGTAGTGGCTACACCTTC. It specifies CATKQGSGSGYTF. The chain is made from TRBV27 and TRBJ1-2; a weak D assignment points to TRBD1 (6 bases agree). V sheds 10 bases and J sheds 7 bases, leaving 19 bases between their ends. There are 13 amino acids in the CDR3, from cysteine to phenylalanine inclusive. Just the 39-base CDR3 DNA is kept, in frame starting at base 1. Based on the germline V gene (reference sequence), the CDR1 and CDR2 sequences are MNHEY and SMNVEV.